The source of this T cell receptor beta chain is a study of OX40 agonist ivuxolimab in advanced cancers. Study information: Patient treatment consisted of intravenous ivuxolimab administration every 2 weeks at 0.01 to 10 mg/kg.

TCRdb keeps only in-frame clones here, not all; method: immunoSEQ multiplex PCR. The repertoire consists of about 93,000 clones, with 90% to 95% occurring once and the leading ten covering 2.6%. This CDR3 contains 15 residues. The germline V gene encodes CDR1 LGHNA and CDR2 YSLEER. V lost 2 bases and J lost 5, with 15 bases in between. This chain connects TRBV4-3 to TRBJ2-5; D remains unclear. This receptor was identified in an adult with an advanced solid tumor such as melanoma, head and neck, liver or kidney cancer. The source material was CD4+ or CD8+ T cells sorted from blood, sampled in a trial of the OX40 agonist ivuxolimab. The CDR3 DNA sequence: TGCGCCAGCAGCCAAAGTCTAGGCTATTGGGAGACCCAGTACTTC. This sequence encodes CASSQSLGYWETQYF.